The TCR beta chain described here comes from a study of cytomegalovirus exposure and HLA in healthy donors. The primer mix had 60 Vbeta and 13 Jbeta primers. TCRdb's table, derived via immunoSEQ multiplex PCR, lists solely in-frame clones and lacks some. Of 200,000 or so clones listed, roughly 77% are singletons. Per germline, CDR1 SGHTA and CDR2 FQGNSA. CDR3 length: 14 residues. V lost 4 bases, J lost 4 bases, and 3 bases stayed unmatched. Material: PBMCs. The chain carries TRBV7-2 and TRBJ1-2; 10 bases map to TRBD1. The source of this sequence is a male donor in good health and CMV-seropositive. The CDR3 is CASSSDRGPYGYTF. CDR3 DNA sequence: TGTGCCAGCAGCTCCGACAGGGGGCCCTATGGCTACACCTTC.